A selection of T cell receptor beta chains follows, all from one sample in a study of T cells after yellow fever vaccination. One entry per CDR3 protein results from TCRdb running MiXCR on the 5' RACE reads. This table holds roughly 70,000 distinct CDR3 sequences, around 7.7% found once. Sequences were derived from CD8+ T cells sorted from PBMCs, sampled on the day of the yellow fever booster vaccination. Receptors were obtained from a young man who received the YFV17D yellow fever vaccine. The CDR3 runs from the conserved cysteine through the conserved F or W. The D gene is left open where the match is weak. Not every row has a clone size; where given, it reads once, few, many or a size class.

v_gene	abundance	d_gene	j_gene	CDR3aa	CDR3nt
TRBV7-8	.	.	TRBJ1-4	CASSLALGQGNEKLFF	TGTGCCAGCAGCTTAGCATTAGGGCAGGGGAACGAAAAACTGTTTTTT
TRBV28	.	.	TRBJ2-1	CASRDPTPGKDEQFF	TGTGCCAGCCGAGACCCGACCCCGGGCAAGGATGAGCAGTTCTTC
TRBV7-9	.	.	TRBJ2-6	CASSLGPGTGANVLTF	TGTGCCAGCAGCTTAGGTCCCGGGACTGGGGCCAACGTCCTGACTTTC
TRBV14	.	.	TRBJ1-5	CASSQGRSANQPQHF	TGTGCCAGCAGCCAAGGACGTTCGGCCAATCAGCCCCAGCATTTT
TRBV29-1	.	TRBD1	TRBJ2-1	CSVGQGLPYNEQFF	TGCAGCGTCGGACAGGGGCTCCCCTACAATGAGCAGTTCTTC
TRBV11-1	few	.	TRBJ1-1	CASSPWALGRTEAFF	TGTGCCAGCAGCCCCTGGGCCCTGGGACGAACTGAAGCTTTCTTT
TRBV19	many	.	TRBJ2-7	CASSTSGTSYEQYF	TGTGCCAGTAGTACCTCCGGGACCTCCTACGAGCAGTACTTC
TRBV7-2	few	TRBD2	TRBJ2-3	CASQKTSGTDTQYF	TGTGCCAGCCAAAAGACTAGCGGCACAGATACGCAGTATTTT
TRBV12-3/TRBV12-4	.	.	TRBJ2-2	CASRDQGYKNTGELFF	TGTGCCAGCAGGGACCAGGGGTATAAGAACACCGGGGAGCTGTTTTTT
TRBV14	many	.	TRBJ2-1	CASSQVGSSYNEQFF	TGTGCCAGCAGCCAAGTAGGAAGCTCCTACAATGAGCAGTTCTTC
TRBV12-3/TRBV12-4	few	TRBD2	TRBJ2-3	CASSAAFSLAGAVTQYF	TGTGCCAGCAGCGCTGCTTTCAGTCTAGCGGGAGCGGTTACGCAGTATTTT
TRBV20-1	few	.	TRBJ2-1	CSAPYSVQFF	TGCAGTGCCCCCTACAGTGTGCAGTTCTTC
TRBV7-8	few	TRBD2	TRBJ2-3	CASSPFAGVVDTQYF	TGTGCCAGCAGCCCTTTCGCGGGAGTGGTAGATACGCAGTATTTT
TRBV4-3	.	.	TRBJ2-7	CASSQVAGSSYEQYF	TGCGCCAGCAGCCAAGTTGCGGGGAGCTCCTACGAGCAGTACTTC
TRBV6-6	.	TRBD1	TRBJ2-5	CASRDRRETQYF	TGTGCCAGCCGGGACAGGCGGGAGACCCAGTACTTC
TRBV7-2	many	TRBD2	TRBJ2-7	CASSLASGMSYEQYF	TGTGCCAGCAGCTTAGCTAGCGGGATGTCCTACGAGCAGTACTTC
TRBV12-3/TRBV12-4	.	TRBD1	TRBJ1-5	CASSPDRVGQPQHF	TGTGCCAGCAGTCCTGACAGGGTTGGACAGCCCCAGCATTTT
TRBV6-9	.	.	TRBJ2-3	CARGCWEAQYF	TGTGCCAGGGGATGTTGGGAGGCGCAGTATTTT
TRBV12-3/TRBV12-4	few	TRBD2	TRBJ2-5	CASSLSGPQETQYF	TGTGCCAGCAGTCTTAGCGGGCCCCAAGAGACCCAGTACTTC
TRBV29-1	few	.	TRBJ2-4	CSVDEGVRGKYF	TGCAGCGTTGACGAAGGGGTGCGAGGGAAGTACTTC
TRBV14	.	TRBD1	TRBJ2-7	CASSLGTGISYEQYF	TGTGCCAGCAGCCTAGGGACAGGGATTTCCTACGAGCAGTACTTC
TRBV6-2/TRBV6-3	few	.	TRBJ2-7	CASGGTETYEQYF	TGTGCCAGTGGAGGGACAGAAACCTACGAGCAGTACTTC
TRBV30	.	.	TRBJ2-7	CAWSTGGYEQYF	TGTGCCTGGAGTACCGGTGGCTACGAGCAGTACTTC
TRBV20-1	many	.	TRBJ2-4	CSAIEAKNIQYF	TGCAGTGCTATTGAGGCCAAAAACATTCAGTACTTC
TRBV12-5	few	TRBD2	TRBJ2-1	CASKSSGRWPPQFF	TGTGCTAGTAAATCTAGCGGGAGGTGGCCACCGCAGTTCTTC
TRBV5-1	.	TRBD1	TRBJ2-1	CASSLGQGTYNEQFF	TGCGCCAGCAGCTTAGGACAGGGGACCTACAATGAGCAGTTCTTC
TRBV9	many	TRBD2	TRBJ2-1	CASSASGSGNEQFF	TGTGCCAGCAGCGCAAGCGGGAGTGGCAATGAGCAGTTCTTC
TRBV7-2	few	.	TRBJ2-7	CASSLTPSTGDEQYF	TGTGCCAGCAGCTTAACCCCCAGTACGGGAGACGAGCAGTACTTC
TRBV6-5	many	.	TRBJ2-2	CASSYSHRSGAYTGELFF	TGTGCCAGCAGTTACTCGCACCGTAGCGGAGCCTACACCGGGGAGCTGTTTTTT
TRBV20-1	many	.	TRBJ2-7	CSAGPQAPLAYEQYF	TGCAGTGCTGGCCCTCAGGCGCCGTTAGCCTACGAGCAGTACTTC
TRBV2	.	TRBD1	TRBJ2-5	CASSPTGKETQYF	TGTGCCAGCAGTCCGACAGGGAAAGAGACCCAGTACTTC
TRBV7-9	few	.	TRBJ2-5	CASSLPGSVSQETQYF	TGTGCCAGCAGCTTGCCAGGATCAGTAAGCCAAGAGACCCAGTACTTC
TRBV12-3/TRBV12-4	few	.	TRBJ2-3	CASSYRADTQYF	TGTGCCAGTTCCTACAGGGCAGATACGCAGTATTTT
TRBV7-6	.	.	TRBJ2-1	CASSPQGGEQFF	TGTGCCAGCAGCCCCCAGGGCGGTGAGCAGTTCTTC
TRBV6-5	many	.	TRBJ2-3	CASSYGGFTDTQYF	TGTGCCAGCAGTTACGGAGGATTCACAGATACGCAGTATTTT
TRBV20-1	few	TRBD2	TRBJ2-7	CSARIAGGSAEQYF	TGCAGTGCTAGAATAGCGGGAGGGTCGGCCGAGCAGTACTTC
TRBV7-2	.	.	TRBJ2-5	CASSFSVGVGETQYF	TGTGCCAGCAGCTTTTCCGTGGGAGTAGGGGAGACCCAGTACTTC
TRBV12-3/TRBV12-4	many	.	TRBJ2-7	CASSLGSYEQYF	TGTGCCAGCAGCTTAGGTTCCTACGAGCAGTACTTC
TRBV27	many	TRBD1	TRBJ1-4	CASSQLAGGQEKLFF	TGTGCCAGCAGCCAACTGGCAGGGGGCCAAGAAAAACTGTTTTTT